This TCR beta chain was obtained from a study of CD8+ T cells in alopecia areata. Regarding the study as a whole: Sharing of TCR sequences between patients (possibly for HLA-related reasons) was less clear than in mice.

Following RNA extraction, reverse transcription yielded cDNA that acted as the sequencing template. The table came from immunoSEQ multiplex PCR; TCRdb's copy has only in-frame clones and leaves some out. The sample has about 200,000 clones, roughly 60% seen once. This CDR3 contains 13 residues. V dropped 0 bases and J dropped 5 bases, with 8 bases sitting between them. CDR1 and CDR2 (germline): SGHDT, YYEEEE. The treatment here: oral pan-JAK inhibitor, 5-10 mg twice daily. From alopecia areata patients, lesional scalp punch biopsies and peripheral blood were collected. Comments on this clone: Its specificity is unknown.

Sequenced here: CD4+ T cells sorted from blood, sampled at week 24, from a patient treated with tofacitinib. The TCR was taken from a human donor with alopecia areata. This chain joins TRBV5-6 and TRBJ2-5; D is uncertain. The CDR3 protein is CASSLAGVETQYF. The CDR3, as DNA: TGTGCCAGCAGCTTGGCAGGTGTGGAGACCCAGTACTTC.